Included here is one T cell receptor beta chain sequence, with context. The CDR3 is made up of 15 amino acids. Per the germline V gene, CDR1 is SGHNT and CDR2 is YYREEE (reference sequence). V lost 1 base to trimming and J lost 10 bases; unmatched junction nucleotides: 4. Patients from Seattle were sampled longitudinally, starting during active infection. Per the authors' pipeline: The authors estimated nucleated cell counts from reference gene primer amplification. Method: immunoSEQ multiplex PCR; TCRdb's copy keeps in-frame clones and lacks some. V, J and clone size derive from that table, while D and trimming were established from the DNA sequence. This repertoire shows over 400,000 clones, approximately 88% found once; its top ten account for roughly 8.3%. The data derive from a study of blood T cell repertoires in COVID-19. About the study: There were acute and convalescent COVID-19 samples, and they came from the United States, Italy and Spain. PBMCs, B-cell-depleted T cells, or T cells were the source of the cDNA or gDNA that made up the material.

The TCR originated in a woman between 45 and 65 years old with COVID-19, enrolled during active disease. J is TRBJ1-6 and V is TRBV5-4, with 11 bases aligning to TRBD1. The sequenced material came from peripheral blood. The CDR3 DNA sequence: TGTGCCAGCAGCTTGATCGGGACAGGGGGATCACCCCTCCACTTT. Amino acid sequence: CASSLIGTGGSPLHF.